This TCR beta chain stems from a study of shared clonotypes between healthy human individuals. Germline CDR1 reads MDHEN; CDR2 reads SYDVKM. Trimming shortened V by 6 bases and J by 5 bases, and 13 bases separated the two germline ends. CDR3 length: 14 amino acids. TCRdb's copy holds only in-frame clones and misses some; the assay was immunoSEQ multiplex PCR. The sample records about 2,500,000 clones, just over 90% being singletons. The chain is built from TRBV28 and TRBJ1-4; tentatively, D is TRBD1 (6 bases). The clonotype was recovered from a man aged 18-30 years in good health. The sequenced material came from naive CD4+ T cells sorted from blood. Subset defined: CD45RA+ positively selected. In nucleotides, the CDR3 is TGTGCCAGCAGCACGACAGGCAAAAATGAAAAACTGTTTTTT. Its translation is CASSTTGKNEKLFF.